This T cell receptor beta chain came from a study of radiotherapy plus CTLA-4 blockade in lung cancer. V was pared by 5 bases and J by 5 bases, with 5 bases of the junction left unmatched. CDR1 and CDR2 (germline): SEHNR, FQNEAQ (reference sequence). The CDR3 extends over 14 amino acids. Here immunoSEQ multiplex PCR was the method, and the copy in TCRdb shows in-frame clones only, minus some. Of some 73,000 clones in the sample, 74% were seen once. A remark on this clone: The antigen remains undetermined.

Whole-study findings and limits: Increased serum interferon-beta after radiation also reportedly predicted response strongly.

The chain uses TRBV7-9 and TRBJ1-1, with 10 positions matching TRBD1. This clonotype originated in a human donor with non-small cell lung cancer whose response to radiotherapy plus ipilimumab could not be evaluated. The sample consisted of peripheral blood, taken from a patient treated with radiotherapy plus ipilimumab. In nucleotides, the CDR3 is TGTGCCAGCAGCCGACAGGGGGCCGTAACTGAAGCTTTCTTT. This sequence encodes CASSRQGAVTEAFF.